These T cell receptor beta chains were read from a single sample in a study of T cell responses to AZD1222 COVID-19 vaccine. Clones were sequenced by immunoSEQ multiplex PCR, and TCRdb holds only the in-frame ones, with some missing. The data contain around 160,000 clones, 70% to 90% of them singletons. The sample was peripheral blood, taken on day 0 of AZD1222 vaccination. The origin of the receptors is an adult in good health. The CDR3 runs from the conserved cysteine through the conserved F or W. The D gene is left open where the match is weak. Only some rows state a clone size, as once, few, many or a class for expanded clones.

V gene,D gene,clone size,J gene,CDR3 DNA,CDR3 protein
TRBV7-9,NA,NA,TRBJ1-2,TGTGCCAGCAGCCCAACGGGGGGAACGAGCTATGGCTACACCTTC,CASSPTGGTSYGYTF
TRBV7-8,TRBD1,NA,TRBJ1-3,TGTGCCACACGGGACAGACCAATCCTCTCTGGAAACACCATATATTTT,CATRDRPILSGNTIYF
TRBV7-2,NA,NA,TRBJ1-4,TGTGCCAGCAGCTTAGATCGGGGGAACGAAAAACTGTTTTTT,CASSLDRGNEKLFF
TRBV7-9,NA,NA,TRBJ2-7,TGTGCCAGCAGCTCAACCCGTACAGGGAAGAGCGAGCAGTACTTC,CASSSTRTGKSEQYF
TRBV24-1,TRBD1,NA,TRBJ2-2,TGTGCCACCGAAGACAGGGGGAGAACCGGGGAGCTGTTTTTT,CATEDRGRTGELFF
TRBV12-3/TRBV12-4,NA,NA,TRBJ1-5,TGTGCCAGCAGTTTTCGGAATCAGCCCCAGCATTTT,CASSFRNQPQHF
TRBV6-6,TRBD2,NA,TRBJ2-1,TGTGCAAGCATGGGCGGGGGGGCGGACTACAATGAGCAGTTCTTC,CASMGGGADYNEQFF
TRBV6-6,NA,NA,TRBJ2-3,TGTGTTACAGGCACAGATACGCAGTATTTT,CVTGTDTQYF
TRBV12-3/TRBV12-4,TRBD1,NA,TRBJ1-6,TGTGCCAGCAGTGTACAGGGGTTTTCACCCCTCCACTTT,CASSVQGFSPLHF
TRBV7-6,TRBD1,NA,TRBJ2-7,TGTGCCAGCAGCCCCAGGACAGGGCCCAGCTACGAGCAGTACTTC,CASSPRTGPSYEQYF
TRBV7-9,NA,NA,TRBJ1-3,TGTGCCAGCAGCGACCCCGGGACCCAGGGGGGAAACACCATATATTTT,CASSDPGTQGGNTIYF
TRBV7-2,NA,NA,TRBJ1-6,TGTGCCAGCAGCTTTGGACTGGCAAATTCACCCCTCCACTTT,CASSFGLANSPLHF
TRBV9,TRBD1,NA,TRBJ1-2,TGTGCCAGCAGCGCCCGGGACAGGCGTGACGGCTACACCTTC,CASSARDRRDGYTF
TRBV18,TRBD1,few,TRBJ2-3,TGTGCCAGCTCTCAACTCGGACAGGCTAGCACAGATACGCAGTATTTT,CASSQLGQASTDTQYF
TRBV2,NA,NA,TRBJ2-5,TGTGCCAGCAGTGAAGCGCTTTTGTCGGCTCCCTCTGGTGAGACCCAGTACTTC,CASSEALLSAPSGETQYF
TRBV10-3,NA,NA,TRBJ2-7,TGTGCCATCAGTGAGGGGGGGCGGAGAACGACCTACGAGCAGTACTTC,CAISEGGRRTTYEQYF
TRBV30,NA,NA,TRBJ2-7,TGTGCCTGGAGGACAGCGTACGAGCAGTACTTC,CAWRTAYEQYF
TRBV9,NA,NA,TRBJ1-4,TGTGCCAGCAACGTCGGGGGAACCAGGGGTGAAAAACTGTTTTTT,CASNVGGTRGEKLFF
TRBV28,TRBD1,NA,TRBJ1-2,TGTGCCAGCAGTCCCCAGGGGGCGCGTGGCTACACCTTC,CASSPQGARGYTF
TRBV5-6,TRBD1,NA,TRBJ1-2,TGTGCCAGCAGCTTGAGGGGGACAGGGACGCTCTATGGCTACACCTTC,CASSLRGTGTLYGYTF
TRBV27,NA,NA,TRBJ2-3,TGTGCCAGCAGTTTCGAACAGGGCACAGATACGCAGTATTTT,CASSFEQGTDTQYF
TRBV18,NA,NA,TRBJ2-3,TGTGCCAGCTCATCTTCGGTCCTAGATACGCAGTATTTT,CASSSSVLDTQYF
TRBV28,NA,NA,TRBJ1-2,TGTGCCAGCAGTTTAGAAGGATATGGCTACACCTTC,CASSLEGYGYTF
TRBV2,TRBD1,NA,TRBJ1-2,TGTGCCAGCAGCCGACAGGGGGCAGATGGCTACACCTTC,CASSRQGADGYTF
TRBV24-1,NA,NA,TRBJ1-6,TGTGCCACCAGTGATTATGAAGGGGTCGGATCACCCCTCCACTTT,CATSDYEGVGSPLHF
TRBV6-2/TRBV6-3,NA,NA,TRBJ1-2,TGTGCCAGCAGTTACAACAGCTATGGCTACACCTTC,CASSYNSYGYTF
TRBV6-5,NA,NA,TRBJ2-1,TGTGCCAGCCGCCCTGGGGATAATGAGCAGTTCTTC,CASRPGDNEQFF
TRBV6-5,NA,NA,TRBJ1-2,TGTGCCAGCAGTCTGACAGTCCGCTATGGCTACACCTTC,CASSLTVRYGYTF
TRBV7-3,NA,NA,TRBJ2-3,TGTGCCAGCAGCTTAAGGCCTAGCCCAGATACGCAGTATTTT,CASSLRPSPDTQYF
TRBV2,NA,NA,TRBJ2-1,TGTGCCAGCAAGCCGGGACCCCAGCCATACAATGAGCAGTTCTTC,CASKPGPQPYNEQFF
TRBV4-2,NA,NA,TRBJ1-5,TGTGCCAGCAGCCAAGTGGGGGGAAGGGGGAGCAATCAGCCCCAGCATTTT,CASSQVGGRGSNQPQHF
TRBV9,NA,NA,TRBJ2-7,TGTGCCAGCAGCGTATCCCTCGACACAGGGAACGAGCAGTACTTC,CASSVSLDTGNEQYF
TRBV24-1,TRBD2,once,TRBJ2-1,TGTGCCACCAGTGATTCCCGTCCCGGGACTAGCGGTGGCAATGAGCAGTTCTTC,CATSDSRPGTSGGNEQFF
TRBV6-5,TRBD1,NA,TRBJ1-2,TGTGCCAGCAGTTACTCCCAGGACAGGAGCTCCTATGGCTACACCTTC,CASSYSQDRSSYGYTF
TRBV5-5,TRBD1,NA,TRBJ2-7,TGTGCCAGCAGCTTGTCCCGGACAGGGCTCCTCGAGCAGTACTTC,CASSLSRTGLLEQYF
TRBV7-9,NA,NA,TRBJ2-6,TGTGCCAGCAGCTTATTAACCTCTGGGGCCAACGTCCTGACTTTC,CASSLLTSGANVLTF
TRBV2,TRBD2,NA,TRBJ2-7,TGTGCCAGCAGTGAAGCGCGGCAGCGGGGTTCCAGCTCCTACGAGCAGTACTTC,CASSEARQRGSSSYEQYF
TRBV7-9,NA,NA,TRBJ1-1,TGTGCCAGCAGCTTAGAGCCAAGCACTGAAGCTTTCTTT,CASSLEPSTEAFF
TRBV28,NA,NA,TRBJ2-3,TGTGCCAGCAGTTCAGGGGGCACAGATACGCAGTATTTT,CASSSGGTDTQYF
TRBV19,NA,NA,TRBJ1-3,TGTGCCAGTAAAGCGGACAGCACCTACGGAAACACCATATATTTT,CASKADSTYGNTIYF
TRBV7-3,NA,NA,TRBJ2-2,TGTGCCAGCAGCCCAACGGGGGCGCGGACCGGGGAGCTGTTTTTT,CASSPTGARTGELFF